These 8 T cell receptor beta chains share one sample of origin, sequenced in a study of post-analysis software for immune sequencing data. Study outcomes and limitations: Four or five TRBV segments (TRBV5-6, TRBV5-1 and TRBV20-1 among them) occurred more frequently in patients than in controls.

Every TCR beta cDNA library bore unique molecular identifiers. TCRdb analysed the PCR reads with MiXCR anew, one entry per CDR3 protein. This sample has around 400,000 distinct CDR3 sequences, with 39% found just once. These receptors' antigens are unknown. Sequences were obtained from blood. The receptors were gathered from a girl under 10 years old with multiple sclerosis.

This clonotype was found a few times. This chain connects TRBV10-3 to TRBJ2-1; 12 bases align to TRBD2. CDR3 length: 18 amino acids. Germline assignment: CDR1 ENHRY and CDR2 SYGVKD. Germline trimming cut 5 bases from V and 2 bases from J; bases unmatched to any gene: 10. CDR3 amino acids: CAISSGLAGIGAYNEQFF. The CDR3, as DNA: TGTGCCATCAGTTCGGGACTAGCGGGTATTGGGGCCTACAATGAGCAGTTCTTC.

The chain uses TRBV7-6 and TRBJ1-1; D is possibly TRBD1 (6 bases). Germline CDR1 and CDR2: SGHVS and FNYEAQ. This CDR3 contains 14 residues. V was shortened by 4 bases and J by 3 bases, with 12 bases between the two germline ends. In DNA, the CDR3 is TGTGCCAGCAGCTCCAGGACAGATTACACTGAAGCTTTCTTT. Its protein product is CASSSRTDYTEAFF.

The V call is TRBV3-1, the J call TRBJ2-7; the match to TRBD2 covers 12 bases. CDR1 and CDR2 from the germline V gene are LGHDT and YNNKEL (reference sequence). The CDR3 runs to 15 residues. V was pared by 6 bases and J by 5 bases, with 8 bases of the junction left unmatched. The CDR3: CASSRLAGDHHEQYF. Written as DNA, the CDR3 is TGTGCCAGCAGTCGACTAGCGGGGGACCACCACGAGCAGTACTTC.

The chain uses TRBV7-6 and TRBJ2-1; 9 bases agree with TRBD2. TRBJ2-7 explains the end of the DNA better; the J call may be wrong. CDR1 is SGHVS and CDR2 is FNYEAQ in the germline V gene. The CDR3 is 15 amino acids. The CDR3 spells CASSLSGSSYNEQYF. In nucleotides, the CDR3 is TGTGCCAGCAGCCTTAGCGGGAGCTCCTACAATGAGCAGTACTTC.

V gene TRBV4-2 combines with J gene TRBJ2-7, with D tentatively TRBD2 (5 bases). Germline V gene data show CDR1 as LGHNA and CDR2 as YNFKEQ. V was shortened by 1 base and J by 5 bases, with 9 bases between the two germline ends. This CDR3 contains 13 residues. The CDR3 loop reads CASSQVRGDEQYF. CDR3 nucleotides: TGTGCCAGCAGCCAAGTCCGGGGTGACGAGCAGTACTTC.

The V call is TRBV4-3, the J call TRBJ2-3, with unresolved D. CDR1 and CDR2 (germline): LGHNA, YSLEER. V was clipped by 4 bases and J by 2 bases, with 13 bases between them. CDR3 size: 15 residues. This CDR3 is CASSPDRKPTDTQYF. The DNA for the CDR3 is TGCGCCAGCAGCCCCGACCGAAAACCCACAGATACGCAGTATTTT.

In its sample, this clonotype was seen a few times. This chain uses TRBV12-3 or TRBV12-4 with TRBJ2-5; weak D call: TRBD2 (6 bases). Trimming left V 5 bases short and J 5 bases short, with 12 bases between. The CDR3 runs 13 residues. CDR3 amino acids: CASSVGTPETQYF. The CDR3, as DNA: TGTGCCAGCAGTGTCGGGACTCCGGAGACCCAGTACTTC.

This clonotype came up a few times. This sequence joins TRBV20-1 and TRBJ2-7; perhaps TRBD1 as D (6 bases). This CDR3 is built from 17 residues. Trimming cost V 3 bases and J 2 bases, with 23 bases left between them. In germline, CDR1 is DFQATT, CDR2 SNEGSKA (reference sequence). The CDR3 protein is CSASDTTGTGRTYEQYF. CDR3 nucleotide sequence: TGCAGTGCTAGTGATACTACAGGGACGGGGCGAACCTACGAGCAGTACTTC.